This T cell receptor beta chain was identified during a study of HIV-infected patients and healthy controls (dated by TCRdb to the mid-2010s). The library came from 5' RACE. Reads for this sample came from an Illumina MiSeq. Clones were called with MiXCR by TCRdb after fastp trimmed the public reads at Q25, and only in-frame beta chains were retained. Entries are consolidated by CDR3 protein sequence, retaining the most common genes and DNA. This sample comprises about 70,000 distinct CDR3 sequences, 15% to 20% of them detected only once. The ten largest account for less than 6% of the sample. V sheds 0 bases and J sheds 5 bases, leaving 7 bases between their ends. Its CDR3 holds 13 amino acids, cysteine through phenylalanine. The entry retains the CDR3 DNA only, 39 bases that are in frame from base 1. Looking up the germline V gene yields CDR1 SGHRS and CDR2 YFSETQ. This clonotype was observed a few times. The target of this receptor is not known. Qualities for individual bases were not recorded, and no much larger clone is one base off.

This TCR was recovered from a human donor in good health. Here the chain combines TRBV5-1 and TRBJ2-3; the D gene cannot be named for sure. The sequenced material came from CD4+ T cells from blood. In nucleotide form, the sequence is TGCGCCAGCAGCTTGGCCGGCCGAGATACGCAGTATTTT. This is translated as CASSLAGRDTQYF.